This TCR beta chain was sequenced for a study of blood T cell repertoires in COVID-19. Study overall: Whether acute or convalescent, the COVID-19 samples came from the United States, Italy and Spain. In each case, the material was cDNA or gDNA derived from T cells, B-cell-depleted T cells, or PBMCs.

The CDR3 contains 16 residues. Germline CDR1 reads LNHDA; CDR2 reads SQIVND (reference sequence). The ends lost 4 bases at V and 1 base at J; junction bases unmatched: 7. As handled by the study authors: Amplifying reference gene primers gave estimates of nucleated cell counts. Sequencing was performed with immunoSEQ multiplex PCR; in TCRdb, only in-frame clones are kept and a portion is missing. That table is the source of V, J and clone size, and D and trimming were worked out from the DNA. The table has 200,000 to 300,000 clones, about 87% seen once. The sequencing input was peripheral blood. V and J are TRBV19 and TRBJ2-1; TRBD2 matches 7 bases. The sequence was collected from a human donor in a cohort sampled during active COVID-19. CDR3 bases: TGTGCCAGTAGTACCGGACTAGTCCATTCCTACAATGAGCAGTTCTTC. Translation gives CASSTGLVHSYNEQFF.